These 9 T cell receptor beta chains came from one sample sequenced in a study of blood T cell repertoires in COVID-19. Profiled with immunoSEQ multiplex PCR; TCRdb holds only in-frame clones, not every one. The profile shows 350,000 to 550,000 clones, roughly 85% of them singletons. Sequencing was carried out using PBMCs or T cells enriched from blood (not recorded which). The receptors were sampled from a woman younger than 30 with acute COVID-19.

As regards this clone: This sample includes further DNA sequences coding for the same CDR3. This chain uses TRBV7-9 with TRBJ2-7; D uncertain. CDR1 and CDR2 (germline): SEHNR, FQNEAQ (reference sequence). Deletions cut 1 base from V and 0 bases from J, with 7 bases between. This CDR3 is 14 amino acids long. CDR3 DNA sequence: TGTGCCAGCAGCTTAGGGCAGGTCTCCTACGAGCAGTACTTC. Its translation: CASSLGQVSYEQYF.

CDR3 protein: CASTIGAAAQPQHF. The CDR3 nucleotides read TGTGCCAGCACTATAGGGGCCGCCGCTCAGCCCCAGCATTTT. The chain employs TRBV6-6 and TRBJ1-5; tentative D call: TRBD1 (5 bases). CDR1 and CDR2 (germline): MNHNY, SVGAGI (reference sequence). Trimming left V 7 bases short and J 6 bases short, with 16 bases between. CDR3 length equals 14 residues.

The J gene is TRBJ2-2, the V gene TRBV11-3; the match to TRBD2 covers 7 bases. CDR3 length equals 16 residues. The trim removed 1 base at V and 1 base at J, leaving 3 bases unmatched. Germline CDR1 is SGHNT and CDR2 is YENEEA. CDR3 loop: CASSLGSSGNTGELFF. CDR3 nucleotides: TGTGCCAGCAGCTTAGGATCTAGCGGGAACACCGGGGAGCTGTTTTTT.

This chain uses TRBV5-4 with TRBJ2-5; 10 bases match TRBD2. Looked up from germline, CDR1 is SGHNT and CDR2 is YYREEE (reference sequence). The V gene end was trimmed by 4 bases and the J gene end by 9 bases; junction bases not matched to a gene: 9. This CDR3 comprises 14 residues. In DNA form, the CDR3 reads TGTGCCAGCAGCCCAAAGCGGGAGGGGATGCCCCAGTACTTC. Translating it yields CASSPKREGMPQYF.

The chain is built from TRBV25-1 and TRBJ1-6; D is undetermined. Per the germline V gene, CDR1 is MGHDK and CDR2 is SYGVNS. There are 14 residues in the CDR3. V dropped 3 bases and J dropped 8 bases, with 11 bases sitting between them. The DNA for the CDR3 is TGTGCCAGCAGTGACTACCTAGTCTATTCACCCCTCCACTTT. This codes for CASSDYLVYSPLHF.

This sequence joins TRBV2 and TRBJ2-3, with D perhaps TRBD1 (6 bases). Germline V lookup: CDR1 SNHLY, CDR2 FYNNEI. Trimming took off 1 base at V and 2 bases at J, with 13 bases between the two ends. CDR3 length: 16 residues. This chain's CDR3 is CASSEGGPSTTDTQYF. DNA for the CDR3: TGTGCCAGCAGTGAAGGGGGGCCCAGTACCACAGATACGCAGTATTTT.

This sequence joins TRBV9 and TRBJ2-2; 8 bases match TRBD2. Germline trimming cut 1 base from V and 8 bases from J; bases unmatched to any gene: 16. The CDR3 is made up of 18 amino acids. Germline V gives CDR1 SGDLS, CDR2 YYNGEE. The CDR3 sequence: CASSVPTGNSGNVGELFF. The CDR3, as DNA: TGTGCCAGCAGCGTACCCACGGGGAATAGCGGGAACGTAGGGGAGCTGTTTTTT. Drawing the rest from reference TRBV9 and TRBJ2-2, the complete variable domain is DSGVTQTPKHLITATGQRVTLRCSPRSGDLSVYWYQQSLDQGLQFLIQYYNGEERAKGNILERFSAQQFPDLHSELNLSSLELGDSALYFCASSVPTGNSGNVGELFFGEGSRLTVL.

Only one count was recorded for this clone. This chain connects TRBV23-1 to TRBJ1-1; possible D gene TRBD1, 5 bases. TRBV23-1 carries the ORF label, with uncertain function. Trimming removed 3 bases from V and 1 base from J, with 15 bases in between. CDR3 length equals 16 residues. This chain's CDR3 is CASSHNGGGGNTEAFF. DNA for the CDR3: TGCGCCAGCAGTCATAACGGGGGGGGAGGGAACACTGAAGCTTTCTTT.

CDR3 sequence: CASSSGDRYNEKLFF. CDR3 DNA sequence: TGTGCCAGCAGCTCAGGGGACAGGTATAATGAAAAACTGTTTTTT. The chain combines TRBV7-9 with TRBJ1-4; 8 bases line up with TRBD1. Unmatched junction bases numbered 5, after V lost 4 bases and J lost 4 bases. The germline V gene encodes CDR1 SEHNR and CDR2 FQNEAQ (reference sequence). This CDR3 contains 15 residues.